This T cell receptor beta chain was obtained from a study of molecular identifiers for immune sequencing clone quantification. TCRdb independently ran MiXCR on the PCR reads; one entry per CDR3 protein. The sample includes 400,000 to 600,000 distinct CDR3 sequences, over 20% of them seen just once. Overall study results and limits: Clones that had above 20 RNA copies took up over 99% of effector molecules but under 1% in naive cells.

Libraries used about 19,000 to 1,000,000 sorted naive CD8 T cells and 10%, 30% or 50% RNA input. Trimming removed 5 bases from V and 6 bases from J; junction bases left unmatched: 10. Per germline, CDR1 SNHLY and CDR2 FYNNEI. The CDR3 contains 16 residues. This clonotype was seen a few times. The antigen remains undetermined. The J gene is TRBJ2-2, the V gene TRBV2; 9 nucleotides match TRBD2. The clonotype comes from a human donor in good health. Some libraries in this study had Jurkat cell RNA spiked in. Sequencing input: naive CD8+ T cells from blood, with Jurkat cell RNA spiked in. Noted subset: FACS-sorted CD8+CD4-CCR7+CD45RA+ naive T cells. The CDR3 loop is CASSPTGGLAPGELFF. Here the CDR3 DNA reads TGTGCCAGCAGTCCGACGGGGGGACTAGCTCCCGGGGAGCTGTTTTTT.